This TCR beta chain was sequenced for a study of cytomegalovirus exposure and HLA in healthy donors. The CDR3 is 16 residues long. Germline CDR1 and CDR2: MNHNY and SVGAGI (reference sequence). V was cut by 7 bases and J by 2 bases, with 17 bases left in between. Only in-frame clones appear in the TCRdb table, and some are missing; sequencing was by immunoSEQ multiplex PCR. This table holds some 250,000 clones, nearly 90% found once. The origin of this receptor is a woman under 30 in good health and CMV-seronegative. Sequencing was done on a sample of PBMCs. The rearrangement uses TRBV6-6 and TRBJ2-2, with a weak D call TRBD1 (6 bases). CDR3 in amino acids: CASNEQGLGNTGELFF. The CDR3 DNA is TGTGCCAGCAACGAACAGGGTTTGGGTAACACCGGGGAGCTGTTTTTT.